This is a list of T cell receptor beta chains from one sample in a study of Graves' ophthalmopathy and Graves' hyperthyroidism. Via MiXCR, TCRdb re-called the multiplex PCR reads, giving one row per CDR3 protein. The sample records 1 million to 1.3 million distinct CDR3 sequences, about two fifths being singletons. Source material: peripheral blood or thyroid tissue (not recorded which). Source of these receptors: an adult man with Graves' hyperthyroidism. Both conserved end residues are part of each CDR3. Each record gives: V gene, J gene, D gene, clone size, CDR3 protein, CDR3 DNA. The D gene is left open where the match is weak. Clone size, where shown, is once, few, many, or a class for clones that have expanded.

>TRBV7-2|TRBJ1-1|.|many
CASSLERTDKAFF
TGTGCCAGCAGCTTAGAACGGACAGACAAAGCTTTCTTT
>TRBV12-3/TRBV12-4|TRBJ2-7|.|.
CASSLRQFKAYEQYF
TGTGCCAGCAGTTTAAGGCAGTTCAAAGCCTACGAGCAGTACTTC
>TRBV14|TRBJ1-2|TRBD1|many
CASSPGQGAGFGYTF
TGTGCCAGCAGCCCGGGACAGGGGGCCGGTTTTGGCTACACCTTC
>TRBV6-1|TRBJ1-1|.|many
CASSEARVNTEAFF
TGTGCCAGCAGTGAAGCGAGGGTGAACACTGAAGCTTTCTTT
>TRBV9|TRBJ1-1|TRBD1|many
CASSAATGTGNTEAFF
TGTGCCAGCAGCGCAGCCACCGGGACAGGGAACACTGAAGCTTTCTTT
>TRBV9|TRBJ2-7|TRBD2|.
CASSVGLAGSYEQYF
TGTGCCAGCAGCGTAGGACTAGCGGGCTCCTACGAGCAGTACTTC
>TRBV10-3|TRBJ2-7|TRBD2|many
CAISAGVVNEQYF
TGTGCCATCTCTGCGGGAGTAGTGAACGAGCAGTACTTC
>TRBV3-1|TRBJ2-5|.|few
CASSHRITQETQYF
TGTGCCAGCAGCCACCGGATCACCCAAGAGACCCAGTACTTC
>TRBV25-1|TRBJ2-2|.|once
CARDPGRGELFF
TGTGCTAGAGACCCGGGCCGCGGGGAGCTGTTTTTT
>TRBV7-8|TRBJ2-2|.|many
CASRESTGELFF
TGTGCCAGCAGGGAGAGCACCGGGGAGCTGTTTTTT
>TRBV2|TRBJ2-2|TRBD2|many
CASSVDLGRDTGELFF
TGTGCCAGCAGTGTAGATCTGGGGAGGGACACCGGGGAGCTGTTTTTT
>TRBV29-1|TRBJ2-5|.|.
CSVEESGTQYF
TGCAGCGTTGAAGAGTCCGGGACCCAGTACTTC
>TRBV9|TRBJ2-5|TRBD1|many
CASSGQGAPETQYF
TGTGCCAGCAGCGGACAGGGGGCCCCAGAGACCCAGTACTTC
>TRBV29-1|TRBJ1-6|.|.
CSVEDGARDSPLHF
TGCAGCGTTGAAGACGGGGCACGGGATTCACCCCTCCACTTT
>TRBV30|TRBJ1-6|.|.
CAWSDEAATLTLHF
TGTGCCTGGAGCGACGAGGCAGCAACCCTCACCCTCCACTTT
>TRBV15|TRBJ2-5|.|many
CATSRAIGATETQYF
TGTGCCACCAGCAGAGCAATAGGAGCTACGGAGACCCAGTACTTC
>TRBV7-4|TRBJ1-6|.|.
CASSAGVGSPLHF
TGTGCCAGCAGTGCGGGGGTTGGTTCACCCCTCCACTTT
>TRBV10-2|TRBJ2-7|.|.
CASSESGYYEQYF
TGCGCCAGCAGTGAGTCAGGGTATTACGAGCAGTACTTC
>TRBV12-3/TRBV12-4|TRBJ1-1|.|.
CASSLIIPGTEAFF
TGTGCCAGCAGTTTAATAATCCCGGGCACTGAAGCTTTCTTT
>TRBV29-1|TRBJ2-7|.|many
CSVEERRGVDVKQYF
TGCAGCGTTGAAGAACGCAGGGGCGTGGATGTTAAGCAGTACTTC
>TRBV10-3|TRBJ2-6|.|.
CAIRSGANVLTF
TGTGCCATTCGGTCTGGGGCCAACGTCCTGACTTTC
>TRBV20-1|TRBJ2-7|.|.
CSARETLPLVSYEQYF
TGCAGTGCTAGAGAAACCCTACCGCTTGTGTCCTACGAGCAGTACTTC
>TRBV25-1|TRBJ2-5|TRBD2|.
CASSYGTSGIETQYF
TGTGCCAGCAGTTACGGGACTAGCGGGATAGAGACCCAGTACTTC
>TRBV15|TRBJ1-5|.|many
CATSRDHGTVPPRHQPQHF
TGTGCCACCAGCAGAGATCACGGGACGGTCCCCCCAAGGCATCAGCCCCAGCATTTT
>TRBV15|TRBJ1-6|.|once
CATSRGGRSNSPLHF
TGTGCCACCAGCAGAGGAGGACGGAGTAATTCACCCCTCCACTTT
>TRBV9|TRBJ1-2|.|many
CASSLGKFTNYGYTF
TGTGCCAGCAGCCTAGGGAAGTTCACGAACTATGGCTACACCTTC
>TRBV10-3|TRBJ1-1|.|many
CAISEPDSENTEAFF
TGTGCCATCAGTGAGCCGGACAGCGAGAACACTGAAGCTTTCTTT
>TRBV2|TRBJ2-7|.|.
CATGTSTYEQYF
TGTGCCACTGGGACAAGTACCTACGAGCAGTACTTC
>TRBV5-1|TRBJ1-1|.|.
CASRPSLGGGGNTEAFF
TGCGCCAGCAGGCCCTCCTTGGGGGGGGGCGGGAACACTGAAGCTTTCTTT
>TRBV12-3/TRBV12-4|TRBJ1-2|.|.
CASTFSGGGYTF
TGTGCCAGCACTTTCTCGGGGGGCGGCTACACCTTC
>TRBV19|TRBJ1-5|TRBD1|many
CASTRGQEQPQHF
TGTGCCAGTACCAGGGGGCAGGAACAGCCCCAGCATTTT
>TRBV7-3|TRBJ2-7|TRBD2|many
CASSTTGGPLREQYF
TGTGCCAGCAGCACCACGGGAGGGCCCCTTCGCGAGCAGTACTTC
>TRBV20-1|TRBJ1-5|.|few
CSVGGRQGFVQPQHF
TGCAGTGTTGGGGGTCGTCAGGGCTTTGTGCAGCCCCAGCATTTT
>TRBV10-3|TRBJ1-4|TRBD1|few
CAIRGQGMEKLFF
TGTGCCATCCGGGGACAGGGGATGGAAAAACTGTTTTTT
>TRBV20-1|TRBJ1-1|.|.
CSARDLRGYGTEAFF
TGCAGTGCTAGAGATTTAAGGGGTTACGGCACTGAAGCTTTCTTT
>TRBV5-4|TRBJ2-2|.|once
CASSLRFTGELFF
TGTGCCAGCTCCTTGAGGTTCACCGGGGAGCTGTTTTTT
>TRBV2|TRBJ1-2|.|many
CASSEEGRSRDGYTF
TGTGCCAGCAGTGAAGAAGGACGGAGTCGAGATGGCTACACCTTC
>TRBV10-2|TRBJ2-6|.|few
CASTQQGFGANVLTF
TGTGCCAGCACTCAACAGGGTTTTGGGGCCAACGTCCTGACTTTC
>TRBV7-2|TRBJ2-2|.|.
CASTTTGELFF
TGTGCCAGCACCACAACCGGGGAGCTGTTTTTT
>TRBV2|TRBJ1-2|.|.
CASSAWDTRPGTPHGYTF
TGTGCCAGCAGCGCCTGGGACACCCGACCGGGTACCCCCCATGGCTACACCTTC
>TRBV7-9|TRBJ1-6|.|.
CASSFGHLHF
TGTGCCAGCAGCTTCGGACACCTCCACTTT
>TRBV15|TRBJ1-1|TRBD1|many
CATGTGGPEAFF
TGTGCCACCGGGACAGGGGGCCCTGAAGCTTTCTTT
>TRBV7-8|TRBJ2-7|TRBD1|many
CASSQAGQGSDEQYF
TGTGCCAGCAGCCAAGCGGGACAGGGGTCCGACGAGCAGTACTTC
>TRBV12-3/TRBV12-4|TRBJ1-6|.|many
CASTNRDTLSPLHF
TGTGCCAGCACAAACCGGGACACCCTTTCACCCCTCCACTTT
>TRBV4-3|TRBJ2-5|.|.
CASGQEGAVRGETQYF
TGCGCCAGCGGCCAAGAGGGGGCAGTCCGGGGGGAGACCCAGTACTTC
>TRBV5-4|TRBJ2-7|.|.
CASSREPVTNEQYF
TGTGCCAGCAGCCGGGAGCCGGTAACCAACGAGCAGTACTTC
>TRBV2|TRBJ1-2|.|.
CASSEQGLDGYTF
TGTGCCAGCAGTGAACAGGGGCTTGATGGCTACACCTTC
>TRBV5-1|TRBJ2-7|TRBD2|few
CASSLAIGTSYEQYF
TGCGCCAGCAGCTTGGCCATTGGGACTAGCTACGAGCAGTACTTC
>TRBV9|TRBJ1-2|TRBD1|many
CASSGDGQGINYGYTF
TGTGCCAGCAGTGGAGATGGACAGGGGATTAACTATGGCTACACCTTC
>TRBV6-6|TRBJ2-5|.|many
CASSYSIGGKETQYF
TGTGCCAGCAGTTACTCGATCGGTGGAAAAGAGACCCAGTACTTC
>TRBV4-3|TRBJ1-2|.|.
CASSHPDGRRIGYTF
TGCGCCAGCAGCCATCCGGACGGGCGAAGGATCGGCTACACCTTC
>TRBV15|TRBJ2-5|TRBD1|few
CATSKYRGRVKTQYF
TGTGCCACCAGCAAGTACAGGGGGCGCGTGAAGACCCAGTACTTC
>TRBV5-1|TRBJ2-7|.|many
CASSLVAGANEQYF
TGCGCCAGCAGCTTGGTGGCAGGGGCAAACGAGCAGTACTTC
>TRBV10-3|TRBJ2-7|.|many
CAISDFGAGEQYF
TGTGCCATCAGTGACTTCGGGGCCGGGGAGCAGTACTTC
>TRBV12-3/TRBV12-4|TRBJ1-5|.|few
CASSLVVENQPQHF
TGTGCCAGCAGTTTAGTGGTGGAGAATCAGCCCCAGCATTTT